These T cell receptor beta chains were read from a single sample in a study of blood T cell repertoires in COVID-19. Assay: immunoSEQ multiplex PCR; the TCRdb copy retains only in-frame clones and omits some. Counted here are 250,000 or so clones, about 90% occurring once; the ten biggest clones make up approximately 1.2%. Material for sequencing was PBMCs or T cells enriched from blood (not recorded which). These receptors all stem from a human donor in a cohort exposed to, infected with or recovered from COVID-19 (not recorded which). The donor label of this sample is uncertain. Both conserved end residues are part of each CDR3. D genes are given only for firm matches. Size tells how often a clone was seen (once, few, many) or the class of an expanded clone, and some rows leave it out.

-,TRBJ2-2,TRBV7-3,-,CASSGQKANTGELFF,TGTGCCAGCAGCGGACAGAAAGCGAACACCGGGGAGCTGTTTTTT
-,TRBJ1-1,TRBV12-3/TRBV12-4,-,CASSFPGNTEAFF,TGTGCCAGCAGTTTCCCCGGTAACACTGAAGCTTTCTTT
-,TRBJ1-2,TRBV9,-,CASSVGGQGGWYGYTF,TGTGCCAGCAGCGTAGGAGGGCAGGGAGGATGGTATGGCTACACCTTC
-,TRBJ2-2,TRBV4-1,-,CASSHPPRREGGELFF,TGCGCCAGCAGCCATCCCCCCCGGCGGGAAGGCGGGGAGCTGTTTTTT
-,TRBJ1-1,TRBV5-6,-,CASSLGSEAFF,TGTGCCAGCAGCCTAGGCAGTGAAGCTTTCTTT
-,TRBJ1-2,TRBV2,-,CATQGSGNYGYTF,TGTGCCACCCAGGGATCGGGTAACTATGGCTACACCTTC
TRBD2,TRBJ2-7,TRBV27,-,CASSLSGLAGTYEQYF,TGTGCCAGCAGTTTGAGCGGACTAGCGGGGACCTACGAGCAGTACTTC
-,TRBJ1-4,TRBV4-3,-,CASSQAGAAKLFF,TGCGCCAGCAGCCAAGCAGGGGCGGCAAAACTGTTTTTT
-,TRBJ1-1,TRBV29-1,-,CSVVVGEVTEAFF,TGCAGCGTTGTAGTGGGAGAGGTCACTGAAGCTTTCTTT
-,TRBJ1-5,TRBV5-6,-,CASSLAYSNQPQHF,TGTGCCAGCAGCTTGGCTTATAGCAATCAGCCCCAGCATTTT
-,TRBJ2-1,TRBV2,-,CASSAWGQVEQFF,TGTGCCAGCAGTGCCTGGGGGCAGGTTGAGCAGTTCTTC
TRBD1,TRBJ2-7,TRBV5-1,-,CASSLTGAEYEQYF,TGCGCCAGCAGCTTGACAGGGGCCGAATACGAGCAGTACTTC
-,TRBJ1-4,TRBV2,-,CASEQGIATNEKLFF,TGTGCCAGTGAACAGGGCATCGCAACTAATGAAAAACTGTTTTTT
TRBD2,TRBJ2-3,TRBV2,-,CAKSGGRKSTQYF,TGTGCCAAAAGCGGGGGACGGAAGAGTACGCAGTATTTT
TRBD1,TRBJ1-1,TRBV28,few,CASNNRGNTEAFF,TGTGCCAGCAACAACAGGGGGAACACTGAAGCTTTCTTT
-,TRBJ1-4,TRBV19,once,CASSHPAGPTNEKLFF,TGTGCCAGTAGTCATCCGGCAGGGCCAACTAATGAAAAACTGTTTTTT
-,TRBJ1-1,TRBV25-1,-,CASSDSTGRNTEAFF,TGTGCCAGCAGTGATTCGACAGGCAGGAACACTGAAGCTTTCTTT
-,TRBJ2-1,TRBV5-1,-,CASSLGPGQNNEQFF,TGCGCCAGCAGCTTGGGGCCAGGCCAGAACAATGAGCAGTTCTTC
TRBD2,TRBJ2-1,TRBV13,-,CASSLEPLAGKNEQFF,TGTGCCAGCAGCTTAGAACCACTAGCGGGGAAAAATGAGCAGTTCTTC
TRBD1,TRBJ2-7,TRBV3-1/TRBV3-2,-,CASSQGTGDHEQYF,TGTGCCAGCAGCCAAGGGACAGGGGACCACGAGCAGTACTTC
TRBD1,TRBJ1-1,TRBV27,-,CASSPQGAEAFF,TGTGCCAGCAGTCCACAGGGGGCTGAAGCTTTCTTT
-,TRBJ2-7,TRBV2,-,CASNTEPTSAYEQYF,TGTGCCAGCAATACAGAGCCGACTAGTGCCTACGAGCAGTACTTC
TRBD1,TRBJ2-1,TRBV11-3,-,CASSLGQGFFGEQFF,TGTGCCAGCAGCTTAGGACAGGGGTTTTTCGGTGAGCAGTTCTTC
-,TRBJ2-7,TRBV7-6,-,CASSLAGDSRYEQYF,TGTGCCAGCAGCTTAGCAGGGGACTCGCGGTACGAGCAGTACTTC
-,TRBJ1-1,TRBV6-5,-,CASTGGPGKAFF,TGTGCCAGCACCGGAGGGCCAGGAAAAGCTTTCTTT
TRBD1,TRBJ1-5,TRBV6-2/TRBV6-3,-,CASSLGTGTQPQHF,TGTGCCAGCAGCCTCGGGACAGGGACTCAGCCCCAGCATTTT
TRBD1,TRBJ1-2,TRBV14,-,CASSQVEGGNYYGYTF,TGTGCCAGCAGCCAAGTTGAAGGGGGCAACTACTATGGCTACACCTTC
TRBD2,TRBJ2-2,TRBV4-3,-,CASSQDPLAGGPASAGELFF,TGCGCCAGCAGCCAAGATCCGCTAGCGGGGGGGCCTGCTTCGGCCGGGGAGCTGTTTTTT
-,TRBJ2-5,TRBV9,-,CASSVEVAQETQYF,TGTGCCAGCAGCGTAGAGGTAGCACAAGAGACCCAGTACTTC
-,TRBJ1-5,TRBV12-5,-,CASGFSERARVKGEPQHF,TGTGCTAGTGGTTTCAGTGAGAGGGCCAGGGTTAAGGGGGAGCCCCAGCATTTT
-,TRBJ1-4,TRBV15,-,CATSRDLAGAREKLFF,TGTGCCACCAGCAGAGATTTAGCAGGGGCCCGTGAAAAACTGTTTTTT
-,TRBJ1-5,TRBV25-1,-,CASSSTGSWNQPQHF,TGTGCCAGCAGTTCCACAGGGAGTTGGAATCAGCCCCAGCATTTT
TRBD1,TRBJ2-3,TRBV5-1,-,CASSQGGTDTQYF,TGCGCCAGCAGTCAGGGGGGCACAGATACGCAGTATTTT
TRBD1,TRBJ2-2,TRBV5-1,-,CASSSAPGQGYTGELFF,TGCGCCAGCAGCTCTGCCCCGGGACAGGGCTACACCGGGGAGCTGTTTTTT
-,TRBJ1-2,TRBV4-1,-,CASSPSLVEGYTF,TGCGCCAGCAGCCCCTCTCTTGTTGAGGGCTACACCTTC
TRBD1,TRBJ2-2,TRBV2,-,CASMGTGTNTGELFF,TGTGCCAGCATGGGGACAGGAACGAACACCGGGGAGCTGTTTTTT
-,TRBJ2-7,TRBV7-9,-,CASSLAQTFSRDEQYF,TGTGCCAGCAGCTTAGCCCAGACTTTCTCGAGGGACGAGCAGTACTTC
TRBD1,TRBJ1-1,TRBV19,-,CATHRQGVGMNTEAFF,TGTGCCACCCATAGACAGGGAGTCGGGATGAACACTGAAGCTTTCTTT
-,TRBJ1-3,TRBV6-5,-,CATKTGKGNTIYF,TGTGCCACAAAAACAGGGAAAGGAAACACCATATATTTT
TRBD2,TRBJ2-1,TRBV7-9,-,CASSSQTSGGRIEQFF,TGTGCCAGCAGCTCCCAGACCAGCGGGGGGAGAATTGAGCAGTTCTTC
-,TRBJ1-1,TRBV5-1,-,CASSLVGQGGEAFF,TGCGCCAGCAGCTTGGTGGGGCAGGGAGGTGAAGCTTTCTTT
TRBD1,TRBJ1-6,TRBV5-1,-,CASSSSGQGLISPLHF,TGCGCCAGCAGCTCTTCTGGACAGGGGTTGATTTCACCCCTCCACTTT
TRBD1,TRBJ1-3,TRBV9,-,CASSVWTGGNTIYF,TGTGCCAGCAGCGTCTGGACAGGTGGAAACACCATATATTTT
-,TRBJ1-1,TRBV9,-,CASSVVAAGEGNTEAFF,TGTGCCAGCAGCGTAGTAGCGGCAGGGGAGGGGAACACTGAAGCTTTCTTT
TRBD1,TRBJ2-2,TRBV10-3,-,CAIRSTSGTGYTGELFF,TGTGCCATCAGGTCTACCTCCGGGACAGGGTACACCGGGGAGCTGTTTTTT
-,TRBJ1-5,TRBV27,few,CASREVGLANQPQHF,TGTGCCAGCCGAGAGGTCGGTCTAGCAAATCAGCCCCAGCATTTT
-,TRBJ2-2,TRBV28,-,CASSLLAGELFF,TGTGCCAGCAGTTTATTAGCCGGGGAGCTGTTTTTT
TRBD2,TRBJ2-1,TRBV7-6,-,CASSLEETSGGFGDEQFF,TGTGCCAGCAGCTTAGAAGAGACTAGCGGGGGGTTTGGGGATGAGCAGTTCTTC
-,TRBJ2-3,TRBV30,-,CAWSVIGEDTQYF,TGTGCCTGGAGTGTGATAGGGGAAGATACGCAGTATTTT
-,TRBJ1-2,TRBV7-2,-,CASSLRESFNGYTF,TGTGCCAGCAGCTTACGGGAGAGTTTTAATGGCTACACCTTC
TRBD1,TRBJ1-1,TRBV28,-,CASSSHGTGDTEAFF,TGTGCCAGCAGTTCTCACGGGACAGGGGACACTGAAGCTTTCTTT
TRBD2,TRBJ2-1,TRBV5-6,-,CASSLAPLAGGDEQFF,TGTGCCAGCAGCTTGGCCCCCCTAGCGGGGGGGGATGAGCAGTTCTTC
-,TRBJ2-2,TRBV7-9,-,CASSWSGENTGELFF,TGTGCCAGCAGCTGGTCGGGGGAGAACACCGGGGAGCTGTTTTTT
TRBD1,TRBJ1-4,TRBV4-2,-,CASSQVQGASEKLFF,TGTGCCAGCAGCCAAGTTCAGGGGGCCTCCGAAAAACTGTTTTTT
-,TRBJ2-7,TRBV5-4,-,CASSSSQQGYEQYF,TGTGCCAGCAGCTCCTCCCAACAGGGCTACGAGCAGTACTTC
-,TRBJ1-4,TRBV2,-,CASSERTHTEKLFF,TGTGCCAGCAGTGAACGCACACATACAGAAAAACTGTTTTTT
-,TRBJ1-2,TRBV6-5,-,CASSYRQDRYGYTF,TGTGCCAGCAGTTACCGACAGGACCGCTATGGCTACACCTTC
-,TRBJ2-7,TRBV25-1,-,CASSESGIRGHEQYF,TGTGCCAGCAGTGAATCGGGGATCAGGGGCCACGAGCAGTACTTC
TRBD1,TRBJ1-1,TRBV11-3,-,CASSLEPGGEAFF,TGTGCCAGCAGCTTAGAGCCAGGGGGCGAAGCTTTCTTT
-,TRBJ2-7,TRBV5-1,-,CASSSSPEASLNSYEQYF,TGCGCCAGCAGCTCCTCTCCGGAGGCTAGCCTGAACTCCTACGAGCAGTACTTC